This TCR beta chain was documented in a study of T cells after yellow fever vaccination. This clonotype was seen ten or more times. TCRdb re-analysed the 5' RACE reads in MiXCR, keeping a single row per CDR3 protein. The repertoire holds 250,000 to 400,000 distinct CDR3 sequences, 3.5% to 4.5% seen once, with 19% in the top ten. V lost 3 bases, J lost 3 bases, and 9 bases stayed unmatched. The germline V gene encodes CDR1 SGDLS and CDR2 YYNGEE. This CDR3 region has 16 residues. This receptor was taken from a man aged 18 to 29 who received the YFV17D yellow fever vaccine. The sequencing used PBMCs, collected 15 days after the yellow fever booster vaccination. The J gene is TRBJ2-3, the V gene TRBV9, with 8 bases lining up with TRBD1. The CDR3, as DNA: TGTGCCAGCAGCGCCTCAGGGGGCTTGGGAACAGATACGCAGTATTTT. Amino acid sequence: CASSASGGLGTDTQYF.